These T cell receptor beta chains were read from a single sample in a study of type 1 regulatory T cells. The antigens of these receptors remain unknown. One entry per CDR3 protein, called by TCRdb with MiXCR from the reads. The data show some 60,000 distinct CDR3 sequences, 60% to 65% seen once. Sample: cultured non-Tr1 T cells, either the whole culture or a sorted T cell fraction (not recorded which). The receptors were gathered from a human donor in good health. Both conserved end residues are part of each CDR3. D genes are given only for firm matches. Not every row has a clone size; where given, it reads once, few, many or a size class.

TRBV19	.	14	.	TRBJ1-4	CASIQTGGDEKLFF	TGTGCCAGTATTCAGACTGGAGGGGACGAAAAACTGTTTTTT
TRBV5-1	TRBD1	15	.	TRBJ1-2	CASSSGGSAQGGYTF	TGCGCCAGCAGCTCAGGGGGGTCGGCCCAAGGTGGCTACACCTTC
TRBV20-1	.	14	.	TRBJ2-2	CSASEGLGTGELFF	TGCAGTGCTAGCGAAGGGTTAGGCACCGGGGAGCTGTTTTTT
TRBV14	TRBD2	16	.	TRBJ2-1	CASSRHGTSSYNEQFF	TGTGCCAGCAGCCGCCATGGGACTAGCTCCTACAATGAGCAGTTCTTC
TRBV7-3	.	15	.	TRBJ2-1	CASSEGSGGSYEQFF	TGTGCCAGCAGCGAAGGCAGTGGGGGGAGTTATGAGCAGTTCTTC
TRBV6-5	TRBD1	13	.	TRBJ2-1	CASSRTGAREQFF	TGTGCCAGCAGTCGGACAGGGGCGCGGGAGCAGTTCTTC
TRBV29-1	.	12	.	TRBJ2-2	CSVTGYTGELFF	TGCAGCGTAACTGGATACACCGGGGAGCTGTTTTTT
TRBV18	.	14	once	TRBJ2-3	CASSPQGSTDTQYF	TGTGCCAGCTCACCCCAGGGGAGCACAGATACGCAGTATTTT
TRBV20-1	.	13	.	TRBJ2-7	CSAPLAKEYEQYF	TGCAGTGCTCCGCTAGCAAAAGAGTACGAGCAGTACTTC
TRBV7-7	.	19	.	TRBJ2-7	CARSGTRGRVGSDSYEQYF	TGTGCCAGGAGCGGGACCAGGGGGCGAGTCGGGTCCGATTCCTACGAGCAGTACTTC
TRBV6-6	TRBD2	19	.	TRBJ2-1	CASTTDRGLAGGSYNEQFF	TGTGCCAGCACCACAGACAGGGGACTAGCGGGAGGCTCCTACAATGAGCAGTTCTTC
TRBV4-1	TRBD1	15	.	TRBJ1-6	CASSQAGTGASPLHF	TGCGCCAGCAGCCAAGCCGGGACAGGGGCCTCACCCCTCCACTTT
TRBV11-2	.	13	.	TRBJ2-5	CASSLADKETQYF	TGTGCCAGCAGCTTAGCGGATAAAGAGACCCAGTACTTC
TRBV6-5	TRBD2	16	few	TRBJ2-2	CASMRDSGSGTGELFF	TGTGCCAGCATGAGGGATAGCGGGAGTGGCACCGGGGAGCTGTTTTTT
TRBV5-1	TRBD2	15	.	TRBJ2-7	CASSLALAAPYEQYF	TGCGCCAGCAGCTTGGCTCTAGCGGCACCATACGAGCAGTACTTC
TRBV20-1	.	12	.	TRBJ1-5	CSAITGNQPQHF	TGCAGTGCTATAACAGGAAATCAGCCCCAGCATTTT
TRBV11-3	.	14	.	TRBJ2-2	CASSLDWSGGELFF	TGTGCCAGCAGCTTAGATTGGTCGGGCGGGGAGCTGTTTTTT
TRBV20-1	TRBD1	15	.	TRBJ2-3	CSAMDRMTSTDTQYF	TGCAGTGCCATGGACAGGATGACAAGCACAGATACGCAGTATTTT
TRBV6-5	TRBD2	14	once	TRBJ2-1	CASGGAGGGFEQFF	TGTGCCAGCGGGGGGGCGGGAGGTGGTTTTGAGCAGTTCTTC
TRBV27	.	14	.	TRBJ1-1	CASTAGGSFTEAFF	TGTGCCAGCACCGCGGGGGGGTCGTTCACTGAAGCTTTCTTT
TRBV7-2	TRBD2	14	once	TRBJ2-3	CASSLGGRVDTQYF	TGTGCCAGCAGCTTGGGCGGGAGGGTGGATACGCAGTATTTT
TRBV5-1	.	15	.	TRBJ1-3	CASSLEGHSGNTIYF	TGCGCCAGCAGCTTGGAGGGACACTCTGGAAACACCATATATTTT
TRBV5-1	.	14	.	TRBJ1-2	CASSGGAGAYGYTF	TGCGCCAGCAGCGGGGGGGCAGGCGCCTATGGCTACACCTTC
TRBV3-1	.	13	.	TRBJ1-1	CASGPGREGEAFF	TGTGCCAGCGGACCGGGACGAGAGGGGGAAGCTTTCTTT
TRBV11-2	TRBD2	16	once	TRBJ2-1	CASSSRAGRSYNEQFF	TGTGCCAGCAGCTCGAGAGCGGGGCGATCCTACAATGAGCAGTTCTTC
TRBV29-1	.	11	.	TRBJ1-1	CSVEVRTEAFF	TGCAGCGTTGAAGTGAGAACTGAAGCTTTCTTT
TRBV7-3	TRBD1	15	.	TRBJ2-1	CASSSEGQPYNEQFF	TGTGCCAGCAGCTCCGAGGGACAGCCCTACAATGAGCAGTTCTTC
TRBV24-1	.	17	many	TRBJ2-6	CATSDAGLGSGANVLTF	TGTGCCACCAGTGATGCGGGCCTAGGCTCTGGGGCCAACGTCCTGACTTTC
TRBV6-1	TRBD2	15	.	TRBJ2-7	CASSEQRETIYEQYF	TGTGCCAGCAGTGAACAGCGGGAGACTATCTACGAGCAGTACTTC
TRBV7-8	TRBD1	15	.	TRBJ2-1	CASSFDRGIDNEQFF	TGTGCCAGCAGCTTTGACAGGGGTATTGACAATGAGCAGTTCTTC